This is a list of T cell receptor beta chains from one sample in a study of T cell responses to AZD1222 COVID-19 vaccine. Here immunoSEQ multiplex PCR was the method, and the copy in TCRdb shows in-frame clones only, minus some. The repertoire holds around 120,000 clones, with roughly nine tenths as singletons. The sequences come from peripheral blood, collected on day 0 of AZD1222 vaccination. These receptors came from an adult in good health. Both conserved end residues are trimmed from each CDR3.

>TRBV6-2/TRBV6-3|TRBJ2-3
ASSYLGGSPDTQY
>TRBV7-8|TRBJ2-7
ASSFPIPSEQY
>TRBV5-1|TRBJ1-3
ASSLAPGSGNTIY
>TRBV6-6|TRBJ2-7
ATRQAAYEQY
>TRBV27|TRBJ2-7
ASSLSGEQY
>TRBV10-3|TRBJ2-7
AISVSAGDGRYEQY
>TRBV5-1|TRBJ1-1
ASSLDRGDTEAF
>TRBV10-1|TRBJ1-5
ASSDGGPGVNQPQH
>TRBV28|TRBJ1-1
ASSSFGTANTEAF
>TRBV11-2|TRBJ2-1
ASSLGAQKYNEQF
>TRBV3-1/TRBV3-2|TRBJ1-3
ASSHRARGNTIY
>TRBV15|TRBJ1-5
ATSRGRGGNQPQH
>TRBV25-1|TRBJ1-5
ASSEDRGLGSNQPQH
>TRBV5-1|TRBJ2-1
ASKAGGTTSYNEQF
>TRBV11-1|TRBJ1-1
ASSFALGNTEAF
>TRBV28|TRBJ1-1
ASSSGALNTEAF
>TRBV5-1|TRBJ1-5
ASSKDTGGNQPQH
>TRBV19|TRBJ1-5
ASSLAPSTGQPQH
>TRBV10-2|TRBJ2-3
AAAGGASGDTQY
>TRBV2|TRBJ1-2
AHRAGGGYT
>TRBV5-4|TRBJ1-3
ASSLTGQSSGNTIY
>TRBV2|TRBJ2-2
ASRRLAAGTGELF